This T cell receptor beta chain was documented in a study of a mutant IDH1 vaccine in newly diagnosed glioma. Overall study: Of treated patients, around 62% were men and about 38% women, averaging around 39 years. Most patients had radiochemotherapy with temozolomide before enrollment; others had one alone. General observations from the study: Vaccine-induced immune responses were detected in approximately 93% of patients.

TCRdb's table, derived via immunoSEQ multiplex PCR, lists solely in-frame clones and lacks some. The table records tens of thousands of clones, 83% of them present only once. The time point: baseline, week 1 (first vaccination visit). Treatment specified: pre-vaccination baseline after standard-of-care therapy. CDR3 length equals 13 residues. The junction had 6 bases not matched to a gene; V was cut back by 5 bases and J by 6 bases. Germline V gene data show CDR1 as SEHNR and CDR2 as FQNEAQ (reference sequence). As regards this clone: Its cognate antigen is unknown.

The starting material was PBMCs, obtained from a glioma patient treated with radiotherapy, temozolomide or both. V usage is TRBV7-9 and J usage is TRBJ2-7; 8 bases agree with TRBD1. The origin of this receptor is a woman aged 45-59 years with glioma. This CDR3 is CASSADTGGEQYF. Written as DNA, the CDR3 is TGTGCCAGCAGCGCAGACACAGGGGGCGAGCAGTACTTC.